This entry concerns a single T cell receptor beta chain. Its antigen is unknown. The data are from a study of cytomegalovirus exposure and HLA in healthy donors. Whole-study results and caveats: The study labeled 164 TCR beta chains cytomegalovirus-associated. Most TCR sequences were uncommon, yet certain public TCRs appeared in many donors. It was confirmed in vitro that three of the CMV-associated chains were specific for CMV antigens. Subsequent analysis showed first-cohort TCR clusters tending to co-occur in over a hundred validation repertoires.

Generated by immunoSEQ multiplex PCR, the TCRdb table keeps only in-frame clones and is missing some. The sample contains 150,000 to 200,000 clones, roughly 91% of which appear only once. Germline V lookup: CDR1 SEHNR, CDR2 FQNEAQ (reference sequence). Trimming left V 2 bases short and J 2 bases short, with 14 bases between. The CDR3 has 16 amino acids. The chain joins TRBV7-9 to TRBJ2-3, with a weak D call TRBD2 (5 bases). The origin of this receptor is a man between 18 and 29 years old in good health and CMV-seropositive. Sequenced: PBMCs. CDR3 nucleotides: TGTGCCAGCAGCTTATTCGGGAAACCTTCCACAGATACGCAGTATTTT. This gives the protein CASSLFGKPSTDTQYF.